This T cell receptor (beta chain) was observed in a study of blood T cells in healthy people across ages (dated by TCRdb to the mid-2010s). With respect to the entire study: Template switching captured roughly one uniquely barcoded TCR beta cDNA molecule per two T cells in model experiments. To avoid experimental bias, donors of different ages were spread randomly across the sequencing lanes. Two additional independent replicas of 1 million unique cDNA reads from the same blood draw were analyzed for two donors (one aged 18 to 29 and one aged 80 or older). Using deep sequencing normalized with unique cDNA molecular identifiers, the study measured how TCR beta repertoire diversity changes with age. Donors were grouped into four age groups: young (average roughly 15 years), middle-aged (39), aged (roughly 62) and long-lived (82).

General study outcomes and caveats: Donor CMV infection status was unknown, potentially confounding age-related changes in expanded clonotypes. Compared with the aged group, the long-lived group had more naive CD4+ T cells, fewer expanded clones and increased TCR diversity, suggesting age selection. Estimates of total diversity based on one million sequenced T cells were regarded as lower bounds and as underestimates. Observed TCR beta diversity per million T cells fell roughly linearly with age, and a significant reduction was already apparent by age approximately 40. Because profiling used bulk unsorted PBMCs, naive and antigen-experienced compartments could not be compared conclusively. There was a strong correlation between observed TCR beta diversity and the percentage of naive T cells measured by flow cytometry.

The approximately 39 donors, aged about 6 to 95 years, were systemically healthy Caucasian individuals from Russia. Approximately 9.3 milliliters of peripheral blood were drawn from each donor into EDTA-treated Vacutainer tubes. PBMCs were isolated by Ficoll-Paque density-gradient centrifugation, with at least 6.5 million obtained per sample. Total RNA was extracted from PBMCs with Trizol reagent, with at least 6 micrograms obtained per sample. For every donor, flow cytometry on a PBMC aliquot measured the percentage of naive CD45RAhigh/CD27high T cells. Based on the germline V gene, the CDR1 and CDR2 sequences are MNHEY and SVGAGI. V ends up 4 bases short and J 4 bases short, with an unmatched junction base count of 10. From cysteine to phenylalanine, the CDR3 is 15 amino acids long. Solely the CDR3 DNA is kept, with 45 bases framed from the first base. Notes on this clonotype: What this receptor recognizes is not known. No base qualities exist here, and no much larger clone lies one base off it.

Receptors were amplified or captured by 5' RACE. Sequencing was performed on an Illumina HiSeq 2500. A second roughly 6 to 12 cycle PCR used a sample-barcoded 5' primer and a J-beta primer mix. A template-switch 5' adaptor carrying 12 random nucleotides introduced a unique molecular identifier onto each TCR beta cDNA molecule. Each sample yielded at least 3 million CDR3-containing paired-end reads. First-strand cDNA synthesis was performed from all RNA using the Mint cDNA synthesis kit, with priming by a TRBC-specific oligonucleotide. After uracil-DNA glycosylase treatment, a first 18-cycle PCR used universal primers M1SS and BC2_uni_R on all cDNA. From the authors' description of their analysis: For normalization, 1 million high-quality reads were randomly selected from each sample, with every read carrying a distinct molecular identifier. Reads with shared molecular identifiers were discarded instead of being binned into consensus sequences. MiTCR, with a Q25 quality threshold and the strictest error-elimination algorithm, was used for CDR3 identification, clonotype clustering and error correction. A nonparametric unseen species model with Euler transformation was used to estimate a lower bound on total TCR beta diversity. TCRdb trimmed public reads at Q25 via fastp, called clones via MiXCR and kept in-frame beta chains. Each CDR3 protein gets just one entry, which takes the most common genes and DNA from the rows behind it. Here the V and J calls rest on TCRdb's processing, not on the authors' analysis. This sample lists nearly 1 million distinct CDR3 sequences; 45% to 60% were detected once. The ten largest clones capture over 20% of the sample.

The TCR was taken from a woman in her fifties or sixties in good health. Rearrangement joined TRBV6-5 to TRBJ2-7; 7 central bases correspond to TRBD1. What was sequenced was blood. The DNA reads TGTGCCAGCAGTTCGAACAGGGGTTCTCTGTACGAGCAGTACTTC. Its translation reads: CASSSNRGSLYEQYF.